This T cell receptor beta chain was profiled in a study of Tregs in tolerant kidney transplant recipients. Broader study findings: The most relevant donor-specific Treg TCRbeta repertoire apparently came from expansion with activated donor B cells. No direct test of biological reproducibility was done here.

This clone showed up just once. Its antigen remains unidentified. Using immunoSEQ multiplex PCR, the repertoire was profiled, and TCRdb retains in-frame clones only, with some absent. This table holds about 88,000 clones, more than 90% found once. The V end lost 2 bases, the J end lost 3 bases, and 5 bases lay between the germline ends. In germline, CDR1 is GTSNPN, CDR2 SVGIG (reference sequence). This CDR3 contains 12 residues. Thawed PBMCs were FACS-sorted into unstimulated CD4+CD25+CD127- regulatory T cells, CD4+CD25- non-regulatory cells, CD4 and CD8 cells. The chain recombines TRBV30 with TRBJ1-5; D uncertain. Sequencing used CD8+ T cells from blood. The TCR originated in a human donor in good health. The chain's CDR3 is CAWSTDNQPQHF. The CDR3 bases are TGTGCCTGGAGTACGGACAATCAGCCCCAGCATTTT.